This entry lists 9 T cell receptor beta chains sequenced from one sample in a study of blood T cell repertoires in COVID-19 (dated by TCRdb to about 2020). Libraries were constructed by the immunoSEQ multiplex PCR assay. TCRdb mirrors the immuneACCESS table, restricted to in-frame sequences. Some clones are absent from its copies; in checked studies, under half trace to an unresolved V gene, and the reason for the others is unknown. This sample gives 20,000 to 30,000 clones in total; about 80% of them show up just once. Of the sample, more than 20% is held by the ten largest clones. Specimen: peripheral blood. The receptor set was obtained from a human donor in a cohort sampled during active COVID-19.

The rearrangement joins TRBV7-9 to TRBJ2-7; 11 positions agree with TRBD1. Germline CDR1 and CDR2: SEHNR and FQNEAQ (reference sequence). Germline trimming cut 3 bases from V and 6 bases from J; bases unmatched to any gene: 7. CDR3 length equals 15 residues. The CDR3 loop reads CASSLEDRGLLEQYF. CDR3 in DNA: TGTGCCAGCAGCTTGGAGGACAGGGGGCTTCTCGAGCAGTACTTC.

V and J are TRBV6-5 and TRBJ2-7; 9 nucleotides line up with TRBD1. CDR1 and CDR2 from the germline V gene are MNHEY and SVGAGI. The V segment lost 6 bases and the J segment 2 bases; nucleotides outside the gene matches: 5. The CDR3 covers 14 residues. The CDR3 coding sequence is TGTGCCAGCAGGGGACAGGGTCAGGCCTACGAGCAGTACTTC. It codes for CASRGQGQAYEQYF.

CDR3 in DNA: TGCGCCAGCAGCTTGGCCGGCGGGGGGGCCAGAGATACGCAGTATTTT. It encodes CASSLAGGGARDTQYF. The V and J genes are TRBV5-1 and TRBJ2-3, with TRBD2 identical over 9 bases. J was trimmed by 5 bases and V by 0 bases; bases with no gene match: 7. The CDR3 length is 16 residues. The germline V gene has CDR1 SGHRS and CDR2 YFSETQ.

This clone was counted a few times. The V gene is TRBV10-3, the J gene TRBJ1-2; 7 bases line up with TRBD1. The CDR3 is 15 residues long. The germline gives CDR1 ENHRY, CDR2 SYGVKD. Germline trimming cut 7 bases from V and 2 bases from J; bases unmatched to any gene: 10. CDR3 loop: CAITRDSQSNYGYTF. CDR3 nucleotide sequence: TGTGCCATCACTCGGGACAGCCAATCGAACTATGGCTACACCTTC.

V and J are TRBV29-1 and TRBJ2-7, with 10 nucleotides matching TRBD1. This CDR3 is 14 amino acids long. Germline V gene data show CDR1 as SQVTM and CDR2 as ANQGSEA. V dropped 6 bases and J dropped 6; count of bases not matched to a gene: 11. The CDR3 spells CSVVRGTGVVEQYF. The CDR3 nucleotides read TGCAGCGTAGTCCGTGGGACAGGGGTTGTCGAGCAGTACTTC.

The CDR3 region has the DNA TGCGCCAGCAGCCAAGATTTTCGGGACTCGTTCACAGATACGCAGTATTTT. Its protein is CASSQDFRDSFTDTQYF. This rearrangement joins TRBV4-1 to TRBJ2-3, with a possible D match to TRBD2 (6 bases). With 0 bases removed from V and 2 bases from J, the gap between germline ends came to 15 bases. Per germline, CDR1 MGHRA and CDR2 YSYEKL. The CDR3 runs 17 residues.

V usage is TRBV6-5 and J usage is TRBJ1-5, with TRBD1 matching 7 bases. The CDR3 extends over 14 amino acids. The germline CDR1 and CDR2 sequences are MNHEY and SVGAGI. V lost 5 bases to trimming and J lost 7 bases; unmatched junction nucleotides: 8. The CDR3 loop is CASSPTDRNQPQHF. The CDR3, as DNA: TGTGCCAGCAGTCCAACGGACAGGAACCAGCCCCAGCATTTT.

This chain connects TRBV6-5 to TRBJ2-3; D possibly corresponds to TRBD2 (5 bases). Trimming took off 7 bases at V and 2 bases at J, with 7 bases between the two ends. Per the germline V gene, CDR1 is MNHEY and CDR2 is SVGAGI. CDR3 length: 12 residues. CDR3 residues: CASTDFTDTQYF. The CDR3 nucleotides read TGTGCCAGCACGGACTTCACAGATACGCAGTATTTT.

The chain uses TRBV11-2 and TRBJ2-4; tentatively, D is TRBD1 (6 bases). CDR3 size: 15 residues. Germline V gene lookup returns CDR1 SGHAT and CDR2 FQNNGV. Trimming removed 2 bases at V and 6 bases at J, with 14 bases between. The CDR3 DNA is TGTGCCAGCAGCTTATCAGGGGACACCCTAAACATTCAGTACTTC. Its protein is CASSLSGDTLNIQYF.